A selection of T cell receptor beta chains follows, all from one sample in a study of molecular identifiers for immune sequencing clone quantification. TCRdb ran MiXCR on the PCR reads and lists one entry per CDR3 protein. This table holds 550,000 to 750,000 distinct CDR3 sequences, 15% to 20% found once. The material sequenced was naive CD8+ T cells from blood, with Jurkat cell RNA spiked in. These receptors were obtained from a human donor in good health. Some libraries in this study had Jurkat cell RNA spiked in. The CDR3 runs from the conserved cysteine through the conserved F or W. The D gene is left open where the match is weak. Size is omitted from some rows. Given values are once, few, many or a class for expanded clones.

>TRBD1|many|TRBJ1-2|TRBV27
CASSSQGGFYGYTF
TGTGCCAGCAGTTCCCAGGGGGGCTTCTATGGCTACACCTTC
>TRBD2|many|TRBJ2-7|TRBV20-1
CSARDPGTSGGLTYEQYF
TGCAGTGCTAGAGATCCCGGGACTAGCGGGGGACTCACCTACGAGCAGTACTTC
>-|many|TRBJ2-7|TRBV5-6
CASSLVRGSEQYF
TGTGCCAGCAGCTTGGTCAGGGGCTCCGAGCAGTACTTC
>TRBD1|-|TRBJ2-7|TRBV19
CATTDRGKDEQYF
TGTGCCACCACGGACAGGGGTAAGGACGAGCAGTACTTC
>TRBD1|-|TRBJ2-4|TRBV7-9
CASSNRDRENIQYF
TGTGCCAGCAGCAACCGGGACAGGGAAAACATTCAGTACTTC
>TRBD1|many|TRBJ2-5|TRBV14
CASSQGQGLIQETQYF
TGTGCCAGCAGCCAAGGACAGGGATTAATCCAAGAGACCCAGTACTTC
>TRBD2|few|TRBJ2-3|TRBV27
CASSTNLGLAGPTDTQYF
TGTGCCAGCAGCACCAACTTAGGACTAGCGGGGCCCACAGATACGCAGTATTTT
>-|-|TRBJ2-1|TRBV7-9
CASSSSASYNEQFF
TGTGCCAGCAGCTCAAGTGCCTCCTACAATGAGCAGTTCTTC
>TRBD2|many|TRBJ2-7|TRBV27
CASRPTSGSEQYF
TGTGCCAGCAGACCAACTAGCGGGAGCGAGCAGTACTTC
>-|many|TRBJ2-7|TRBV6-5
CASSYGGGLKQYF
TGTGCCAGCAGTTACGGGGGCGGATTGAAGCAGTACTTC
>-|many|TRBJ2-3|TRBV6-2/TRBV6-3
CASSGDSDTDTQYF
TGTGCCAGCAGTGGGGACTCAGACACAGATACGCAGTATTTT
>-|-|TRBJ2-5|TRBV9
CASSVSGWQETQYF
TGTGCCAGCAGCGTGTCAGGGTGGCAAGAGACCCAGTACTTC
>-|many|TRBJ2-1|TRBV29-1
CSALREYNEQFF
TGCAGCGCTCTAAGGGAGTACAATGAGCAGTTCTTC
>-|many|TRBJ2-3|TRBV29-1
CSGRGLPNYLTDTQYF
TGCAGCGGTAGGGGTTTGCCGAATTATCTCACAGATACGCAGTATTTT
>-|many|TRBJ1-6|TRBV28
CASSLGSAYNSPLHF
TGTGCCAGCAGTTTAGGGTCGGCGTATAATTCACCCCTCCACTTT
>TRBD1|-|TRBJ2-2|TRBV24-1
CATSDRGQGNTGELFF
TGTGCCACCAGTGATCGGGGACAGGGAAACACCGGGGAGCTGTTTTTT
>TRBD1|-|TRBJ2-1|TRBV12-3/TRBV12-4
CASSADRSPYNEQFF
TGTGCCAGCAGTGCGGACAGGAGCCCCTACAATGAGCAGTTCTTC
>TRBD1|many|TRBJ2-1|TRBV19
CASSLGQGGGNEQFF
TGTGCCAGTAGTCTTGGACAGGGTGGAGGAAATGAGCAGTTCTTC
>-|many|TRBJ2-7|TRBV19
CASRIFRDRSSYEQYF
TGTGCCAGTAGGATATTCAGGGATAGGAGCTCCTACGAGCAGTACTTC
>-|many|TRBJ1-4|TRBV4-3
CASSQDISTGRDEKLFF
TGCGCCAGCAGCCAAGATATAAGCACAGGGAGGGATGAAAAACTGTTTTTT
>-|-|TRBJ1-5|TRBV27
CATADGRGKQPQHF
TGTGCCACAGCCGATGGGCGGGGGAAACAGCCCCAGCATTTT
>TRBD1|many|TRBJ1-1|TRBV30
CAWSQGDYTEAFF
TGTGCCTGGAGTCAGGGGGATTACACTGAAGCTTTCTTT
>TRBD1|few|TRBJ1-2|TRBV23-1
CASSQSIDRVDGYTF
TGCGCCAGCAGTCAATCGATCGACAGGGTTGATGGCTACACCTTC
>-|few|TRBJ2-7|TRBV20-1
CSNQMEGGTYEQYF
TGCAGCAATCAAATGGAGGGCGGCACTTACGAGCAGTACTTC
>-|many|TRBJ2-7|TRBV5-4
CASSSGLTPHEQYF
TGTGCCAGCAGCTCGGGACTGACCCCCCACGAGCAGTACTTC
>TRBD1|few|TRBJ2-7|TRBV13
CASSLTLGQGAGEQYF
TGTGCCAGCAGCTTAACGTTGGGACAGGGGGCCGGTGAGCAGTACTTC
>-|many|TRBJ1-4|TRBV7-6
CASSLEGREKLFF
TGTGCCAGCAGCTTAGAAGGTCGGGAAAAACTGTTTTTT
>-|few|TRBJ1-2|TRBV12-3/TRBV12-4
CASSPKFGEVYGYTF
TGTGCCAGCAGTCCGAAATTTGGGGAGGTCTATGGCTACACCTTC
>TRBD1|-|TRBJ2-7|TRBV7-9
CASSPRQGPAYEQYF
TGTGCCAGCAGCCCCCGACAGGGACCTGCCTACGAGCAGTACTTC
>-|many|TRBJ2-2|TRBV7-9
CASSSPGRLLNTGELFF
TGTGCCAGCAGCTCCCCGGGGCGGCTCTTGAACACCGGGGAGCTGTTTTTT
>TRBD1|-|TRBJ1-2|TRBV12-3/TRBV12-4
CASSPGQDLRGYTF
TGTGCCAGCAGTCCAGGACAGGATCTGAGGGGCTACACCTTC
>-|many|TRBJ2-4|TRBV5-1
CASSLTGGIVNIQYF
TGCGCCAGCAGCTTGACAGGCGGGATTGTGAACATTCAGTACTTC
>-|many|TRBJ1-3|TRBV20-1
CSAYPRTAFGNTIYF
TGCAGTGCCTATCCGCGGACCGCTTTTGGAAACACCATATATTTT
>TRBD2|-|TRBJ2-1|TRBV6-5
CASSSTIGSGRANEQFF
TGTGCCAGCAGTTCAACGATTGGGAGCGGGAGGGCCAATGAGCAGTTCTTC
>-|few|TRBJ2-3|TRBV6-2/TRBV6-3
CASSYGPGSTDTQYF
TGTGCCAGCAGTTACGGGCCGGGGTCCACAGATACGCAGTATTTT
>-|many|TRBJ2-5|TRBV7-6
CASCLGRPPQETQYF
TGTGCCAGCTGCCTGGGGCGGCCACCCCAAGAGACCCAGTACTTC
>TRBD2|many|TRBJ2-1|TRBV6-5
CASSPGTSISRFF
TGTGCCAGCAGCCCCGGGACTAGCATTTCCCGGTTCTTC
>TRBD2|-|TRBJ2-5|TRBV5-1
CASSFPAGTSAPPGRETQYF
TGCGCCAGCAGCTTCCCGGCGGGGACTAGCGCCCCGCCGGGCAGGGAGACCCAGTACTTC
>TRBD1|-|TRBJ1-5|TRBV12-3/TRBV12-4
CASSFGVGQGAIQPQHF
TGTGCCAGCAGTTTCGGGGTGGGGCAGGGGGCCATTCAGCCCCAGCATTTT
>-|many|TRBJ2-7|TRBV29-1
CSARVQGGVAYEQYF
TGCAGCGCCAGAGTGCAGGGAGGAGTCGCCTACGAGCAGTACTTC
>-|-|TRBJ1-1|TRBV4-1
CASSQDSPQGNTEAFF
TGCGCCAGCAGCCAAGACTCTCCTCAGGGAAACACTGAAGCTTTCTTT
>-|many|TRBJ1-4|TRBV5-1
CASSLVEGLLSTNEKLFF
TGCGCCAGCAGCTTGGTTGAGGGGCTACTTTCAACTAATGAAAAACTGTTTTTT
>TRBD1|-|TRBJ1-2|TRBV3-1
CASSQDSQDRVIREYGYTF
TGTGCCAGCAGCCAAGATAGTCAGGACAGGGTAATTCGAGAGTATGGCTACACCTTC
>TRBD1|few|TRBJ2-5|TRBV6-2/TRBV6-3
CASNTQPYRGIFRQETQYF
TGTGCCAGCAATACTCAACCTTACAGGGGAATTTTCCGGCAAGAGACCCAGTACTTC
>-|few|TRBJ2-1|TRBV2
CASSVWGGGPGNEQFF
TGTGCCAGCAGTGTTTGGGGGGGGGGGCCAGGCAATGAGCAGTTCTTC
>-|many|TRBJ1-5|TRBV10-3
CAISESSRVGVNQPQHF
TGTGCCATCAGTGAGTCAAGCAGGGTCGGTGTCAATCAGCCCCAGCATTTT
>-|many|TRBJ2-1|TRBV20-1
CSARVLANNEQFF
TGCAGTGCTAGAGTACTAGCTAACAATGAGCAGTTCTTC
>-|many|TRBJ1-1|TRBV4-1
CASSQADGIWAEAFF
TGCGCCAGCAGCCAAGCGGATGGAATTTGGGCTGAAGCTTTCTTT
>TRBD1|many|TRBJ2-5|TRBV5-1
CASSAKKTGRKQETQYF
TGCGCCAGCAGCGCAAAGAAGACAGGGCGGAAACAAGAGACCCAGTACTTC
>TRBD2|-|TRBJ2-1|TRBV20-1
CSASGAGVSYNEQFF
TGCAGTGCTAGTGGTGCGGGGGTCTCGTACAATGAGCAGTTCTTC
>TRBD1|-|TRBJ1-1|TRBV29-1
CSAERTGGRDTEAFF
TGCAGCGCTGAAAGGACAGGGGGCAGGGACACTGAAGCTTTCTTT
>-|many|TRBJ1-1|TRBV5-1
CASRAVNTEAFF
TGCGCCAGCAGGGCAGTGAACACTGAAGCTTTCTTT
>-|-|TRBJ2-5|TRBV21-1
CARTSGTGGLGGTQYF
TGTGCCAGAACATCCGGGACAGGGGGATTAGGGGGGACCCAGTACTTC
>-|many|TRBJ1-5|TRBV6-5
CASSYFRNQPQHF
TGTGCCAGCAGTTACTTCAGGAATCAGCCCCAGCATTTT
>TRBD1|-|TRBJ2-5|TRBV4-1
CASSPYYRDSYQETQYF
TGCGCCAGCAGCCCGTATTACCGGGACAGCTACCAAGAGACCCAGTACTTC
>TRBD1|many|TRBJ2-7|TRBV4-1
CASSPFGTEYYEQYF
TGCGCCAGCAGCCCCTTTGGGACAGAATATTACGAGCAGTACTTC